This is a list of T cell receptor beta chains from one sample in a study of Ad26.COV2.S vaccination and SARS-CoV-2 variants. Assay: immunoSEQ multiplex PCR; the TCRdb copy retains only in-frame clones and omits some. The profile shows roughly 380,000 clones, around nine tenths of them singletons. The input for sequencing was peripheral blood, taken in a trial of Ad26.COV2.S vaccine versus placebo. These receptors originate from a person between 18 and 60 years old who received the Ad26.COV2.S COVID-19 vaccine or a placebo. Both conserved end residues are part of each CDR3. The D gene is left open where the match is weak. Clone sizes are given selectively: once, few, many, or a class where the clone is expanded.

d_gene: NA
v_gene: TRBV10-3
len: 15
j_gene: TRBJ2-6
abundance: once
CDR3aa: CAISEGDNGANVLTF
CDR3nt: TGTGCCATCAGTGAGGGGGACAACGGGGCCAACGTCCTGACTTTC

d_gene: NA
v_gene: TRBV3-1/TRBV3-2
len: 14
j_gene: TRBJ1-5
abundance: NA
CDR3aa: CASSQASGNQPQHF
CDR3nt: TGTGCCAGCAGCCAAGCCTCTGGCAATCAGCCCCAGCATTTT

d_gene: TRBD1
v_gene: TRBV25-1
len: 12
j_gene: TRBJ1-2
abundance: NA
CDR3aa: CASRRGRDGYTF
CDR3nt: TGTGCCAGCAGGAGGGGGCGAGATGGCTACACCTTC

d_gene: NA
v_gene: TRBV6-5
len: 14
j_gene: TRBJ2-6
abundance: NA
CDR3aa: CASIDFGGANVLTF
CDR3nt: TGTGCCAGCATCGACTTCGGGGGGGCCAACGTCCTGACTTTC

d_gene: NA
v_gene: TRBV18
len: 13
j_gene: TRBJ1-1
abundance: NA
CDR3aa: CASSPTWNTEAFF
CDR3nt: TGTGCCAGCTCCCCCACATGGAACACTGAAGCTTTCTTT

d_gene: TRBD2
v_gene: TRBV5-4
len: 16
j_gene: TRBJ2-3
abundance: NA
CDR3aa: CASSSLAAGEADTQYF
CDR3nt: TGTGCCAGCAGCTCACTAGCGGCCGGTGAGGCAGATACGCAGTATTTT

d_gene: TRBD2
v_gene: TRBV9
len: 15
j_gene: TRBJ2-2
abundance: NA
CDR3aa: CASSVTSGGTGELFF
CDR3nt: TGTGCCAGCAGCGTAACTAGCGGGGGTACCGGGGAGCTGTTTTTT

d_gene: TRBD1
v_gene: TRBV10-3
len: 13
j_gene: TRBJ1-2
abundance: NA
CDR3aa: CAISEPTGGGYTF
CDR3nt: TGTGCCATCAGTGAACCGACAGGGGGAGGCTACACCTTC

d_gene: TRBD1
v_gene: TRBV30
len: 12
j_gene: TRBJ2-7
abundance: few
CDR3aa: CAWSGGTGGQYF
CDR3nt: TGTGCCTGGAGTGGCGGGACAGGGGGGCAGTACTTC

d_gene: TRBD1
v_gene: TRBV11-2
len: 14
j_gene: TRBJ1-5
abundance: NA
CDR3aa: CASSPDRVGQPQHF
CDR3nt: TGTGCCAGCAGCCCTGACAGGGTAGGCCAGCCCCAGCATTTT

d_gene: NA
v_gene: TRBV9
len: 17
j_gene: TRBJ1-2
abundance: NA
CDR3aa: CASSVDRGQYGNYGYTF
CDR3nt: TGTGCCAGCAGCGTAGACCGAGGACAATACGGGAACTATGGCTACACCTTC

d_gene: NA
v_gene: TRBV11-2
len: 11
j_gene: TRBJ2-1
abundance: NA
CDR3aa: CASRGTVEQFF
CDR3nt: TGTGCCAGCAGGGGGACGGTTGAGCAGTTCTTC

d_gene: TRBD1
v_gene: TRBV2
len: 15
j_gene: TRBJ1-1
abundance: NA
CDR3aa: CASRLGQARDTEAFF
CDR3nt: TGTGCCAGCAGATTGGGACAGGCCAGGGACACTGAAGCTTTCTTT

d_gene: NA
v_gene: TRBV12-5
len: 16
j_gene: TRBJ2-2
abundance: NA
CDR3aa: CASGLVPTANTGELFF
CDR3nt: TGTGCTAGTGGTTTGGTTCCGACGGCGAACACCGGGGAGCTGTTTTTT

d_gene: NA
v_gene: TRBV4-3
len: 14
j_gene: TRBJ2-5
abundance: NA
CDR3aa: CASSSGTPRETQYF
CDR3nt: TGCGCCAGCAGCTCAGGGACACCTCGGGAGACCCAGTACTTC

d_gene: TRBD1
v_gene: TRBV7-6
len: 16
j_gene: TRBJ1-1
abundance: once
CDR3aa: CASSSGQGGSSTEAFF
CDR3nt: TGTGCCAGCAGCTCGGGACAGGGGGGTTCTAGCACTGAAGCTTTCTTT

d_gene: TRBD1
v_gene: TRBV9
len: 16
j_gene: TRBJ1-3
abundance: NA
CDR3aa: CASSVGDRALGNTIYF
CDR3nt: TGTGCCAGCAGCGTAGGGGACAGGGCTTTGGGAAACACCATATATTTT

d_gene: NA
v_gene: TRBV2
len: 14
j_gene: TRBJ2-3
abundance: NA
CDR3aa: CASEAGVPTDTQYF
CDR3nt: TGTGCCAGCGAGGCGGGTGTCCCTACAGATACGCAGTATTTT

d_gene: NA
v_gene: TRBV27
len: 14
j_gene: TRBJ2-2
abundance: NA
CDR3aa: CASSLSLNTGELFF
CDR3nt: TGTGCCAGCAGTTTGTCCCTGAACACCGGGGAGCTGTTTTTT

d_gene: NA
v_gene: TRBV30
len: 10
j_gene: TRBJ1-1
abundance: NA
CDR3aa: CAWSVQRQTF
CDR3nt: TGTGCCTGGAGTGTACAACGACAAACCTTT

d_gene: NA
v_gene: TRBV7-6
len: 15
j_gene: TRBJ2-7
abundance: NA
CDR3aa: CASSLAAAETYEQYF
CDR3nt: TGTGCCAGCAGCTTAGCGGCAGCCGAGACCTACGAGCAGTACTTC

d_gene: NA
v_gene: TRBV19
len: 16
j_gene: TRBJ1-6
abundance: NA
CDR3aa: CASSIPGHKGNSPLHF
CDR3nt: TGTGCCAGTAGTATACCGGGACACAAGGGGAATTCACCCCTCCACTTT

d_gene: TRBD1
v_gene: TRBV7-3
len: 17
j_gene: TRBJ1-6
abundance: NA
CDR3aa: CASSRDIMTGNNSPLHF
CDR3nt: TGTGCCAGCAGCCGCGATATCATGACAGGGAACAATTCACCCCTCCACTTT

d_gene: NA
v_gene: TRBV6-5
len: 14
j_gene: TRBJ1-5
abundance: once
CDR3aa: CASVGQISNQPQHF
CDR3nt: TGTGCCAGCGTGGGCCAGATTAGCAATCAGCCCCAGCATTTT

d_gene: NA
v_gene: TRBV2
len: 12
j_gene: TRBJ2-7
abundance: NA
CDR3aa: CASSVHGDEQYF
CDR3nt: TGTGCCAGCAGTGTGCACGGGGACGAGCAGTACTTC

d_gene: NA
v_gene: TRBV7-9
len: 12
j_gene: TRBJ1-2
abundance: NA
CDR3aa: CASSTRGYGYTF
CDR3nt: TGTGCCAGCAGCACGAGAGGTTATGGCTACACCTTC

d_gene: NA
v_gene: TRBV3-1/TRBV3-2
len: 17
j_gene: TRBJ1-5
abundance: NA
CDR3aa: CASSPSGLGISNQPQHF
CDR3nt: TGTGCCAGCAGCCCCTCGGGGTTGGGGATTAGCAATCAGCCCCAGCATTTT

d_gene: NA
v_gene: TRBV11-2
len: 15
j_gene: TRBJ1-3
abundance: NA
CDR3aa: CASSFLGVSGNTIYF
CDR3nt: TGTGCCAGCAGCTTCCTAGGGGTTTCTGGAAACACCATATATTTT

d_gene: NA
v_gene: TRBV5-8
len: 16
j_gene: TRBJ2-1
abundance: NA
CDR3aa: CASSLRAGTLRVEQFF
CDR3nt: TGTGCCAGCAGCCTCCGGGCCGGGACTCTCCGGGTTGAGCAGTTCTTC

d_gene: TRBD1
v_gene: TRBV10-3
len: 16
j_gene: TRBJ2-7
abundance: NA
CDR3aa: CAISQSKGQGSHEQYF
CDR3nt: TGTGCCATCAGCCAGTCGAAGGGACAGGGTTCCCACGAGCAGTACTTC

d_gene: NA
v_gene: TRBV4-1
len: 15
j_gene: TRBJ1-5
abundance: NA
CDR3aa: CASSQGQSLNQPQHF
CDR3nt: TGCGCCAGCAGCCAAGGACAGAGTCTCAATCAGCCCCAGCATTTT

d_gene: NA
v_gene: TRBV4-3
len: 16
j_gene: TRBJ1-2
abundance: once
CDR3aa: CASSQDWRGAPDGYTF
CDR3nt: TGCGCCAGCAGCCAAGACTGGCGGGGGGCGCCGGATGGCTACACCTTC

d_gene: NA
v_gene: TRBV5-1
len: 14
j_gene: TRBJ1-4
abundance: NA
CDR3aa: CASSPGGRDEKLFF
CDR3nt: TGCGCCAGCAGCCCGGGTGGGAGGGATGAAAAACTGTTTTTT

d_gene: NA
v_gene: TRBV7-9
len: 13
j_gene: TRBJ2-1
abundance: NA
CDR3aa: CASSRLSNNEQFF
CDR3nt: TGTGCCAGCAGCCGATTATCGAACAATGAGCAGTTCTTC

d_gene: TRBD2
v_gene: TRBV9
len: 17
j_gene: TRBJ2-1
abundance: NA
CDR3aa: CASSRGGSSGTYNEQFF
CDR3nt: TGTGCCAGCAGCAGAGGGGGATCTAGCGGGACCTACAATGAGCAGTTCTTC

d_gene: TRBD1
v_gene: TRBV5-4
len: 17
j_gene: TRBJ1-3
abundance: NA
CDR3aa: CASSSSDRGLSGNTIYF
CDR3nt: TGTGCCAGCAGCTCCTCCGACAGGGGGCTTAGTGGAAACACCATATATTTT

d_gene: TRBD1
v_gene: TRBV4-1
len: 17
j_gene: TRBJ1-5
abundance: NA
CDR3aa: CASSQDGTAYSNQPQHF
CDR3nt: TGCGCCAGCAGCCAAGACGGGACAGCATATAGCAATCAGCCCCAGCATTTT

d_gene: TRBD1
v_gene: TRBV7-2
len: 16
j_gene: TRBJ1-4
abundance: NA
CDR3aa: CASSSDRGPLREKLFF
CDR3nt: TGTGCCAGCAGCTCGGACAGGGGGCCACTTCGGGAAAAACTGTTTTTT

d_gene: TRBD1
v_gene: TRBV7-3
len: 13
j_gene: TRBJ1-1
abundance: NA
CDR3aa: CASKLTGDTEAFF
CDR3nt: TGTGCCAGCAAGCTAACAGGGGACACTGAAGCTTTCTTT

d_gene: NA
v_gene: TRBV4-2
len: 14
j_gene: TRBJ1-1
abundance: NA
CDR3aa: CASSQLGGGTEAFF
CDR3nt: TGTGCCAGCAGCCAATTGGGTGGCGGCACTGAAGCTTTCTTT

d_gene: NA
v_gene: TRBV5-1
len: 14
j_gene: TRBJ1-4
abundance: NA
CDR3aa: CASSLERGSPELFF
CDR3nt: TGCGCCAGCAGCTTGGAGCGGGGGAGTCCTGAACTGTTTTTT

d_gene: TRBD2
v_gene: TRBV3-1/TRBV3-2
len: 15
j_gene: TRBJ2-7
abundance: NA
CDR3aa: CASSPLSGVLYEQYF
CDR3nt: TGTGCCAGCAGCCCTCTTAGCGGGGTCCTCTACGAGCAGTACTTC

d_gene: NA
v_gene: TRBV4-1
len: 14
j_gene: TRBJ1-1
abundance: NA
CDR3aa: CASSRVGVNTEAFF
CDR3nt: TGCGCCAGCAGCCGGGTAGGAGTGAACACTGAAGCTTTCTTT

d_gene: NA
v_gene: TRBV30
len: 12
j_gene: TRBJ1-3
abundance: NA
CDR3aa: CAWSESGNTIYF
CDR3nt: TGTGCCTGGAGTGAATCTGGAAACACCATATATTTT

d_gene: TRBD1
v_gene: TRBV5-1
len: 15
j_gene: TRBJ2-5
abundance: once
CDR3aa: CASSAGQGAGETQYF
CDR3nt: TGCGCCAGCAGCGCCGGACAGGGGGCGGGGGAGACCCAGTACTTC

d_gene: TRBD1
v_gene: TRBV5-5
len: 14
j_gene: TRBJ2-2
abundance: NA
CDR3aa: CASRTTGDSGELFF
CDR3nt: TGTGCCAGCAGGACGACAGGGGATTCCGGGGAGCTGTTTTTT

d_gene: TRBD1
v_gene: TRBV7-3
len: 15
j_gene: TRBJ2-1
abundance: NA
CDR3aa: CASSAGDRGYNEQFF
CDR3nt: TGTGCCAGCAGCGCCGGGGACAGGGGCTACAATGAGCAGTTCTTC

d_gene: NA
v_gene: TRBV5-4
len: 17
j_gene: TRBJ1-1
abundance: NA
CDR3aa: CASSSGAQRLMNTEAFF
CDR3nt: TGTGCCAGCAGCTCCGGGGCCCAACGCTTGATGAACACTGAAGCTTTCTTT

d_gene: NA
v_gene: TRBV5-1
len: 13
j_gene: TRBJ2-1
abundance: few
CDR3aa: CASSFESYNEQFF
CDR3nt: TGCGCCAGCAGCTTCGAATCCTACAATGAGCAGTTCTTC

d_gene: NA
v_gene: TRBV2
len: 16
j_gene: TRBJ1-1
abundance: once
CDR3aa: CASSESRAGWRTEAFF
CDR3nt: TGTGCCAGCAGTGAAAGTCGGGCAGGGTGGAGGACTGAAGCTTTCTTT

d_gene: NA
v_gene: TRBV30
len: 14
j_gene: TRBJ1-2
abundance: NA
CDR3aa: CAWSVRRVDYGYTF
CDR3nt: TGTGCCTGGAGTGTCAGGAGGGTTGACTATGGCTACACCTTC

d_gene: NA
v_gene: TRBV4-1
len: 14
j_gene: TRBJ1-2
abundance: NA
CDR3aa: CASSQLGPLGGYTF
CDR3nt: TGCGCCAGCAGCCAATTGGGACCACTTGGTGGCTACACCTTC

d_gene: NA
v_gene: TRBV6-5
len: 13
j_gene: TRBJ2-5
abundance: NA
CDR3aa: CASSYSSRETQYF
CDR3nt: TGTGCCAGCAGTTACTCGAGTAGAGAGACCCAGTACTTC